The rows below give T cell receptor beta chains drawn from one sample of a study of blood T cell repertoires in COVID-19. Here immunoSEQ multiplex PCR was the method, and the copy in TCRdb shows in-frame clones only, minus some. The table includes approximately 27,000 clones, about 88% detected once. Sequencing was done on a sample of peripheral blood. The receptor set was obtained from a woman in her forties or fifties with active COVID-19. Both conserved end residues are part of each CDR3. Each record gives: J gene, V gene, clone size, D gene, CDR3 length, CDR3 protein, CDR3 DNA. The D gene is left open where the match is weak. Clone sizes are given selectively: once, few, many, or a class where the clone is expanded.

TRBJ2-7 TRBV4-1 NA NA 15 CASSQDQQGSYEQYF TGCGCCAGCAGCCAAGACCAACAGGGCTCCTACGAGCAGTACTTC
TRBJ2-3 TRBV11-3 NA NA 17 CASSSGLQAASTDTQYF TGTGCCAGCAGCTCAGGCCTACAGGCCGCTAGCACAGATACGCAGTATTTT
TRBJ2-2 TRBV7-6 NA TRBD2 17 CASSLDPSGANTGELFF TGTGCCAGCAGCTTAGACCCCAGCGGGGCGAACACCGGGGAGCTGTTTTTT
TRBJ1-1 TRBV6-6 NA NA 14 CASSPPHRNTEAFF TGTGCCAGCAGTCCCCCCCACAGGAACACTGAAGCTTTCTTT
TRBJ1-1 TRBV5-1 NA NA 15 CASSPENGGLTEAFF TGCGCCAGCAGCCCGGAGAACGGGGGGCTCACTGAAGCTTTCTTT
TRBJ1-6 TRBV6-5 once TRBD1 13 CASSYNRGSPLHF TGTGCCAGCAGTTATAACAGGGGATCACCCCTCCACTTT
TRBJ2-1 TRBV4-1 NA TRBD1 14 CASSLDRVNNEQFF TGCGCCAGCAGCTTGGACAGGGTAAACAATGAGCAGTTCTTC
TRBJ2-3 TRBV19 NA TRBD2 13 CASSRREADTQYF TGTGCCAGTAGTCGCCGGGAGGCAGATACGCAGTATTTT
TRBJ2-1 TRBV28 NA TRBD2 16 CASRGTSGSSYNEQFF TGTGCCAGCAGGGGGACTAGCGGGAGCTCCTACAATGAGCAGTTCTTC
TRBJ2-5 TRBV5-6 NA NA 13 CASSLRAMQTQYF TGTGCCAGCAGCTTGAGAGCGATGCAGACCCAGTACTTC